The next 8 T cell receptor beta chains were all read from a single sample in a study of blood T cell repertoires in COVID-19. Assay used: immunoSEQ multiplex PCR; TCRdb lists only in-frame clones, some missing. This table has approximately 470,000 clones, roughly 87% appearing once. The sample consisted of PBMCs or T cells enriched from blood (not recorded which). The receptors here all came from a woman aged 18-29 years who had recovered from COVID-19.

This chain connects TRBV4-1 to TRBJ1-2, with D perhaps matching TRBD1 (6 bases). Germline V gene sequence: CDR1 MGHRA, CDR2 YSYEKL. V was pared by 0 bases and J by 3 bases, with 11 bases between. This CDR3 has 15 residues. Here the CDR3 DNA reads TGCGCCAGCAGCCAAGATAGCGGGGGCGACTATGGCTACACCTTC. Translating it yields CASSQDSGGDYGYTF.

The sample holds one count of this clone. This sequence joins TRBV29-1 and TRBJ1-1; possibly TRBD1 for D (6 bases). Per the germline V gene, CDR1 is SQVTM and CDR2 is ANQGSEA. The V gene lost 4 bases and the J gene lost 0 bases, with 9 bases spanning the gap. CDR3 length: 13 amino acids. In nucleotides, the CDR3 is TGCAGCGTTGTGGGGGCGTTGAACACTGAAGCTTTCTTT. Its protein is CSVVGALNTEAFF.

The table lists this clone with a count of one. Other DNA sequences in the sample encode the same CDR3. This chain links TRBV12-3 or TRBV12-4 with TRBJ1-5; D perhaps matches TRBD1 (5 bases). V lost 6 bases to trimming and J lost 4 bases, with 10 bases between them. The length of the CDR3 is 13 residues. The CDR3 loop reads CASSPDRNQPQHF. CDR3 sequence (DNA): TGTGCCAGCAGCCCTGACAGAAATCAGCCCCAGCATTTT.

The rearrangement links TRBV5-1 to TRBJ1-2, with D uncertain. CDR1 is SGHRS, CDR2 YFSETQ, per germline. The V end was cut by 0 bases, the J end by 7 bases, with 7 bases between. The CDR3 loop spans 12 amino acids. The CDR3 region is CASSLDQVGYTF. CDR3 sequence (DNA): TGCGCCAGCAGCTTGGATCAGGTTGGCTACACCTTC.

This clone was seen once. This chain connects TRBV10-3 to TRBJ1-3; D possibly corresponds to TRBD1 (5 bases). Germline V gene lookup returns CDR1 ENHRY and CDR2 SYGVKD. The V end was cut by 6 bases, the J end by 0 bases, with 12 bases between. This CDR3 is built from 15 residues. CDR3 region: CAIRETAISGNTIYF. The DNA for the CDR3 is TGTGCCATCAGGGAGACAGCTATCTCTGGAAACACCATATATTTT.

This chain uses TRBV21-1 with TRBJ1-6; whether TRBD1, the table's D call, matches the DNA was not checked. TRBV21-1 represents a pseudogene. CDR3 size: 14 residues. The CDR3 loop is CASSVSGVDSPLHF. The DNA for the CDR3 is TGTGCCAGCAGCGTTTCAGGGGTAGACTCACCCCTCCACTTT.

The V and J genes are TRBV30 and TRBJ1-4; TRBD1 agrees at 9 bases. CDR3 size: 15 residues. Germline CDR1 and CDR2: GTSNPN and SVGIG (reference sequence). Trimming took 1 base from V and 4 from J; bases not matched to a gene: 4. The CDR3 sequence: CAWSAGTGNNEKLFF. The CDR3, as DNA: TGTGCCTGGAGTGCCGGGACAGGGAATAATGAAAAACTGTTTTTT.

J is TRBJ1-4 and V is TRBV7-2, with a weak D call TRBD1 (5 bases). V shed 3 bases and J shed 8 bases, with 10 bases lying between them. Per the germline V gene, CDR1 is SGHTA and CDR2 is FQGNSA. This CDR3 contains 13 residues. The CDR3 region has the DNA TGTGCCAGCAGCTTTTCAGGGAGGGAAAAACTGTTTTTT. Translated: CASSFSGREKLFF.